Below are 18 T cell receptor beta chains sequenced from a single sample in a study of cytomegalovirus exposure and HLA in healthy donors. PCR used 60 Vbeta primers and 13 Jbeta primers. Libraries were prepared by immunoSEQ multiplex PCR; TCRdb keeps only in-frame clonotypes and omits some of them. The data contain about 120,000 clones, over 75% of them singletons. The sample was PBMCs. The receptors stem from a man aged 40-49 years in good health and CMV-seronegative.

The chain combines TRBV27 with TRBJ1-2; D not certain. The CDR3 is 15 amino acids. Deletions cut 1 base from V and 2 bases from J, with 11 bases between. CDR1 is MNHEY, CDR2 SMNVEV, per germline (reference sequence). The CDR3 DNA follows: TGTGCCAGCAGTTTATACGGGTCTGGGAACTATGGCTACACCTTC. This sequence encodes CASSLYGSGNYGYTF.

This clone was counted once. This rearrangement joins TRBV7-9 to TRBJ1-1; no clear D. V was clipped by 5 bases and J by 8 bases, with 18 bases between them. Germline V gives CDR1 SEHNR, CDR2 FQNEAQ (reference sequence). The CDR3 covers 14 residues. Here the CDR3 DNA reads TGTGCCAGCAGCCTGAGCGGTGGGCCACGGGAAGCTTTCTTT. It yields the protein CASSLSGGPREAFF. Full variable domain (rest looked up from reference TRBV7-9 and TRBJ1-1): DTGVSQNPRHKITKRGQNVTFRCDPISEHNRLYWYRQTLGQGPEFLTYFQNEAQLEKSRLLSDRFSAERPKGSFSTLEIQRTEQGDSAMYLCASSLSGGPREAFFGQGTRLTVV.

This clone was recorded once. V usage is TRBV5-1 and J usage is TRBJ2-7; no firm D call. Germline-derived CDR1 and CDR2 are SGHRS and YFSETQ. Trimming took off 4 bases at V and 3 bases at J, with 20 bases between the two ends. The CDR3 is 16 residues long. Here the CDR3 reads CASSPFGKTNGYEQYF. Written as DNA, the CDR3 is TGCGCCAGCAGCCCCTTCGGTAAAACCAACGGCTACGAGCAGTACTTC.

V is TRBV7-9 and J is TRBJ2-1; TRBD2 matches 16 bases. Germline V gene lookup returns CDR1 SEHNR and CDR2 FQNEAQ (reference sequence). The CDR3 runs to 17 residues. The DNA for the CDR3 is TGTTCCCTAGCGGGACTAGCGGGAGGGCCCTCCTACAATGAGCAGTTCTTC. It translates to CSLAGLAGGPSYNEQFF.

The chain recombines TRBV11-2 with TRBJ2-7; D is perhaps TRBD2 (6 bases). Germline V CDR1 and CDR2: SGHAT, FQNNGV. This CDR3 has 14 residues. Trimming removed 2 bases from V and 4 bases from J, with 12 bases in between. CDR3 sequence: CASSLSEGRYEQYF. DNA of the CDR3: TGTGCCAGCAGCTTATCGGAGGGGAGGTACGAGCAGTACTTC.

This chain connects TRBV29-1 to TRBJ2-1; 9 nucleotides match TRBD1. V gave up 7 bases and J gave up 7 bases; unmatched junction bases: 2. From germline, CDR1 is SQVTM and CDR2 ANQGSEA. This CDR3 spans 11 amino acids. CDR3 region: CSGDRVNEQFF. The CDR3 DNA sequence: TGCAGCGGGGACAGGGTGAATGAGCAGTTCTTC.

V usage is TRBV5-4 and J usage is TRBJ2-6, with D perhaps matching TRBD2 (6 bases). Germline CDR1 is SGHNT and CDR2 is YYREEE (reference sequence). V dropped 1 base and J dropped 1 base, with 9 bases sitting between them. The CDR3 consists of 16 residues. The CDR3 DNA reads TGTGCCAGCAGCTTGTGGCTAGCGTCTGGGGCCAACGTCCTGACTTTC. Translated, it gives CASSLWLASGANVLTF.

This clone has just a few counts. The chain couples TRBV18 to TRBJ2-1; the D gene is possibly TRBD1 (5 bases). The CDR3 covers 16 residues. Looked up from germline, CDR1 is KGHSH and CDR2 is LQKENI. V lost 0 bases and J 4 bases, leaving 13 bases between the germline ends. The CDR3 coding sequence is TGTGCCAGCTCACCACCCTCCAGGGCGAAATACAATGAGCAGTTCTTC. This encodes CASSPPSRAKYNEQFF.

The chain joins TRBV27 to TRBJ2-3; the match to TRBD2 covers 10 bases. J was trimmed by 0 bases and V by 6 bases; bases with no gene match: 3. The length of the CDR3 is 15 residues. CDR1 MNHEY and CDR2 SMNVEV come from the germline V gene (reference sequence). The CDR3 bases are TGTGCCAGCAGGCGGACTAGCGGAAGCACAGATACGCAGTATTTT. It specifies CASRRTSGSTDTQYF.

In nucleotides, the CDR3 is TGTGCCTGGAAGGACAGGGCCTCCCCCGGGGAGCTGTTTTTT. Protein sequence: CAWKDRASPGELFF. The chain links TRBV30 to TRBJ2-2; 8 bases match TRBD1. This CDR3 is built from 14 residues. The J segment lost 6 bases and the V segment lost 4 bases, leaving 7 bases of the junction unmatched. The germline gives CDR1 GTSNPN, CDR2 SVGIG (reference sequence).

This chain joins TRBV4-2 and TRBJ2-5, with D hard to call. The J call may be faulty, since TRBJ2-7 better matches the DNA end. CDR3 length: 15 amino acids. The germline V gene has CDR1 LGHNA and CDR2 YNFKEQ. The CDR3 spells CASSQDYPRKDEQYF. CDR3 DNA: TGTGCCAGCAGCCAAGATTATCCCAGGAAAGACGAGCAGTACTTC.

The chain recombines TRBV15 with TRBJ1-2; 10 positions agree with TRBD1. Germline values: CDR1 LNHNV, CDR2 YYDKDF (reference sequence). The CDR3 runs to 16 residues. J gave up 2 bases and V 1 base, and 4 bases lay outside the gene matches. The CDR3 bases are TGTGCCACCAGCAGAGTGGGACAGGGGCGCAACTATGGCTACACCTTC. Its translation: CATSRVGQGRNYGYTF.

The chain joins TRBV18 to TRBJ2-7, with 14 bases that match TRBD2. V was pared by 3 bases and J by 5 bases, with 6 bases of the junction left unmatched. From germline, CDR1 is KGHSH and CDR2 LQKENI. The CDR3 has 16 residues. DNA for the CDR3: TGTGCCAGCTCACCGATGGGACTAGCGGGAGTCAACGAGCAGTACTTC. Encoded protein: CASSPMGLAGVNEQYF. Looking up the rest from reference TRBV18 and TRBJ2-7 gives the full variable domain: NAGVMQNPRHLVRRRGQEARLRCSPMKGHSHVYWYRQLPEEGLKFMVYLQKENIIDESGMPKERFSAEFPKEGPSILRIQQVVRGDSAAYFCASSPMGLAGVNEQYFGPGTRLTVT.

The gene calls are TRBV29-1 and TRBJ2-7, with 8 bases that match TRBD2. CDR1 and CDR2 (germline): SQVTM, ANQGSEA. V lost 3 bases to trimming and J lost 5 bases; unmatched junction nucleotides: 3. This CDR3 is 12 amino acids long. CDR3 nucleotides: TGCAGCGTTGACGGGGGGGCCCACGAGCAGTACTTC. This encodes CSVDGGAHEQYF.

The chain joins TRBV7-2 to TRBJ1-2, with D hard to call. Trimming stripped 5 bases from V and 2 bases from J, with 15 bases between. The CDR3 contains 15 residues. CDR1 is SGHTA and CDR2 is FQGNSA in the germline V gene. The CDR3 nucleotides are TGTGCCAGCAGCGTATCCGAACAGCTCAACTATGGCTACACCTTC. Encoded protein: CASSVSEQLNYGYTF.

The chain joins TRBV14 to TRBJ2-5; TRBD1 is a possible D gene (6 bases). CDR1 is SGHDN and CDR2 is FVKESK in the germline V gene. This CDR3 contains 17 residues. Between the trimmed V and J ends, which lost 4 bases and 0 bases, there was a span of 18 bases. Here the CDR3 reads CASSPRDIILYQETQYF. The CDR3 DNA reads TGTGCCAGCAGCCCCCGGGACATAATATTGTACCAAGAGACCCAGTACTTC.

The chain combines TRBV10-3 with TRBJ1-1, with TRBD1 identical over 10 bases. This CDR3 has 14 residues. Germline V gives CDR1 ENHRY, CDR2 SYGVKD. V was pared by 10 bases and J by 1 base, with 6 bases of the junction left unmatched. The CDR3 region has the DNA TGTGCCACCGGGACAGGGGTCGAGAACACTGAAGCTTTCTTT. Its translation: CATGTGVENTEAFF.

The chain has TRBV11-2 and TRBJ2-7; D may be TRBD1 (5 bases). Trimming took off 3 bases at V and 2 bases at J, with 14 bases between the two ends. The CDR3 loop spans 15 amino acids. CDR1 and CDR2 (germline): SGHAT, FQNNGV. CDR3 DNA: TGTGCCAGCAGCTTGGAAGGGGTTCTTACCTACGAGCAGTACTTC. Translated, it gives CASSLEGVLTYEQYF.